These 11 T cell receptor delta chains came from one sample sequenced in a study of DNA immune sequencing with unique molecular identifiers (TCRdb year 2020). Libraries were built with multiplex PCR. The listed sequencing device is Illumina MiniSeq. Genomic DNA was amplified with a 32-plex assay using primers for all 8 TRDV and 4 TRDJ genes covering the CDR3. During three to four cycles of barcoding PCR, a 12-nucleotide UMI was attached, and a second PCR using Illumina adapter primers followed. After TCRdb called clones again from the public reads with CATT, rows with identical DNA were merged. The sample table contains approximately 850 delta-chain clones; only one count was recorded for about 27% of them. The top ten clones comprise 45% of the sample. The sample consisted of gamma-delta T cells enriched from blood buffy coat, or unenriched PBMCs (not recorded which). All receptors derive from a human donor in good health.

About this clone: It may be a read error: a sequence one base away is much more abundant. The chain combines TRDV1 with TRDJ1, with 12 bases lining up with TRDD3. The V gene end was trimmed by 0 bases and the J gene end by 0 bases; junction bases not matched to a gene: 26. This CDR3 spans 25 amino acids. The V gene's germline CDR1 is TSWWSYY and CDR2 QGS. CDR3 in amino acids: CALGELWPAPGGYGGYGPNTDKLIF. CDR3 nucleotide sequence: TGTGCTCTTGGGGAACTTTGGCCCGCTCCTGGGGGATACGGGGGCTACGGCCCTAACACCGATAAACTCATCTTT.

There are a few counts of this clone. The chain recombines TRDV2 with TRDJ1; the match to TRDD3 covers 10 bases. The CDR3 runs to 18 residues. The V segment lost 6 bases and the J segment 1 base; nucleotides outside the gene matches: 16. The V gene's germline CDR1 is GEAIGNYY and CDR2 EKD. The CDR3 DNA reads as TGTGCCTGTAACCTTCTGGGGGATATGCTTCTTACCACCGATAAACTCATCTTT. Translation gives CACNLLGDMLLTTDKLIF.

This clone is large by share. The chain combines TRDV1 with TRDJ1; 12 nucleotides agree with TRDD3. The germline V gene encodes CDR1 TSWWSYY and CDR2 QGS. CDR3 length equals 20 residues. The ends lost 2 bases at V and 0 bases at J; junction bases unmatched: 13. The CDR3 nucleotides read TGTGCTCTTGGGGAAAGCTCCATACTGGGGGATACTTCGTACACCGATAAACTCATCTTT. This gives the protein CALGESSILGDTSYTDKLIF.

With regard to this clone: A read error likely explains this, since a far larger clone differs by one base. The identical CDR3 is also encoded by other nucleotide sequences in the sample. This sequence joins TRDV2 and TRDJ3; TRDD3 matches 10 bases. This CDR3 is 24 amino acids long. Germline V gene lookup returns CDR1 GEAIGNYY and CDR2 EKD. Losses at the gene ends were 3 bases for V and 2 bases for J; bases not matched to a gene: 24. Here the CDR3 reads CACDETHPPGRLGDSAWDTRQMFF. The CDR3 bases are TGTGCCTGTGACGAGACACACCCCCCGGGAAGACTGGGGGATTCCGCCTGGGACACCCGACAGATGTTTTTC.

This clone rates as medium-sized. The rearrangement joins TRDV1 to TRDJ1; 7 positions agree with TRDD2. With 3 bases clipped from V and 4 bases from J, the junction kept 11 bases outside the gene matches. There are 16 residues in the CDR3. Germline V gene data show CDR1 as TSWWSYY and CDR2 as QGS. CDR3 sequence: CALGDAFLIPGDKLIF. DNA for the CDR3: TGTGCTCTTGGGGATGCCTTCCTGATACCGGGCGATAAACTCATCTTT.

To note about this clone: Being one base from a much bigger clone, this may be a read error. Other DNA variants within this sample encode the same CDR3. The V call is TRDV2, the J call TRDJ1; TRDD3 matches 7 bases. The germline V gene encodes CDR1 GEAIGNYY and CDR2 EKD. The CDR3 sequence is 18 residues long. The trim removed 2 bases at V and 2 bases at J, leaving 16 bases unmatched. CDR3 sequence: CACDILGDTGGETDKLIF. CDR3 nucleotide sequence: TGTGCCTGTGACATTTTGGGGGACACGGGGGGCGAGACCGATAAACTCATCTTT.

This clone is judged medium-sized. V is TRAV29/DV5 and J is TRDJ3, with TRDD3 matching over 10 bases. CDR1 NSMFDY and CDR2 ISSIKDK come from the germline V gene. The CDR3 runs to 22 residues. V lost 3 bases, J lost 1 base, and 19 bases stayed unmatched. CDR3 residues: CAATNPPLLGDRPSWDTRQMFF. DNA of the CDR3: TGTGCAGCAACCAATCCTCCACTACTGGGGGATCGACCATCCTGGGACACCCGACAGATGTTTTTC.

This clone showed up just a few times. A read error likely explains this, since a far larger clone differs by one base. The sample contains more than one DNA sequence encoding this CDR3. This chain links TRDV2 with TRDJ3; 9 bases map to TRDD3. The junction had 11 bases not matched to a gene; V was cut back by 3 bases and J by 0 bases. Germline V gene sequence: CDR1 GEAIGNYY, CDR2 EKD. CDR3 length: 20 amino acids. In nucleotides, the CDR3 is TGTGCCTGTGACCCCATTGTACTGGGGGAAAGCTCCTGGGACACCCGACAGATGTTTTTC. Its protein is CACDPIVLGESSWDTRQMFF.

Regarding this clone: The protein TCRdb lists belongs to a much larger clone and differs from this DNA's translation at residue 5, which points to a read error; the protein shown is made from the DNA. The chain links TRDV2 to TRDJ1, with TRDD3 matching 9 bases. The CDR3 loop spans 17 amino acids. The germline V gene encodes CDR1 GEAIGNYY and CDR2 EKD. V dropped 3 bases and J dropped 0; count of bases not matched to a gene: 10. The CDR3 coding sequence is TGTGCCTGTGACTCTCTGGGGGATGGAAAGTACACCGATAAACTCATCTTT. It encodes CACDSLGDGKYTDKLIF.

This clone is categorized as medium-sized. The chain recombines TRDV2 with TRDJ1; 11 bases are a match to TRDD3. After removal of 1 base from V and 0 bases from J, the junction contained 3 bases not matched to a gene. The CDR3 covers 16 residues. Germline CDR1 is GEAIGNYY and CDR2 is EKD. CDR3 in amino acids: CACDTPWGIHTDKLIF. The CDR3 region has the DNA TGTGCCTGTGACACTCCCTGGGGGATACACACCGATAAACTCATCTTT.

For this clone: TCRdb lists the protein of a much larger clone for this DNA, which differs at residue 12, so this is likely a read error; the protein given here is translated from the DNA itself. This chain joins TRDV2 and TRDJ3, with D tentatively TRDD3 (5 bases). The CDR3 has 20 amino acids. Trimming took off 0 bases at V and 2 bases at J, with 19 bases between the two ends. The germline V gene has CDR1 GEAIGNYY and CDR2 EKD. In DNA form, the CDR3 reads TGTGCCTGTGACACCTTGGGGACCACGAACGGCACCTGGGACACCCGACAGATGTTTTTC. Protein product: CACDTLGTTNGTWDTRQMFF.